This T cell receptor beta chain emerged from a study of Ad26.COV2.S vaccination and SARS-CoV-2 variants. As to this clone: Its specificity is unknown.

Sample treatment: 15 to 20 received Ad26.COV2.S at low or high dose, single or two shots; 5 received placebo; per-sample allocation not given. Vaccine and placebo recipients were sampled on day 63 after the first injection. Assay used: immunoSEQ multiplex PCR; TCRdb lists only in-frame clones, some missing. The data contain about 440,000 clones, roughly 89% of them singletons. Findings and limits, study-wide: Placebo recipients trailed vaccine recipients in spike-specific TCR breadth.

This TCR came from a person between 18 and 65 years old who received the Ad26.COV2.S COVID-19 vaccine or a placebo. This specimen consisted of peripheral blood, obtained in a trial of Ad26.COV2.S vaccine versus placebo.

CDR3 nucleotides: TGTGCCAGCAGTCCTTCAATCCTATCGGGACCAGAAGCTTTCTTT. This translates into CASSPSILSGPEAFF. J is TRBJ1-1 and V is TRBV28, with D maybe TRBD1 (5 bases). Germline CDR1 MDHEN, CDR2 SYDVKM. The V end was cut by 5 bases, the J end by 8 bases, with 21 bases between. The CDR3 has 15 amino acids.